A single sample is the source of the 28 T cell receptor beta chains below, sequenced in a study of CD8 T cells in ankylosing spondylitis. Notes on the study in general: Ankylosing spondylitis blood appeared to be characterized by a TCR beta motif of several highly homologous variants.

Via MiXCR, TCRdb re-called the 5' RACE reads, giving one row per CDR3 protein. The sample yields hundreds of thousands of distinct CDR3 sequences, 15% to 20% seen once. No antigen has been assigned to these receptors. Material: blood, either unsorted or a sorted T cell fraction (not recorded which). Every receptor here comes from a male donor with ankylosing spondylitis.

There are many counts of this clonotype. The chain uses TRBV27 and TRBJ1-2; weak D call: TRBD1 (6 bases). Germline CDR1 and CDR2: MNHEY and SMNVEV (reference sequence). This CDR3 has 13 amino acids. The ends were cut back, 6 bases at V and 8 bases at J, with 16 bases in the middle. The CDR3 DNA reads TGTGCCAGCAGCCCGAACAGGGATAGAGGCTACACCTTC. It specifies CASSPNRDRGYTF.

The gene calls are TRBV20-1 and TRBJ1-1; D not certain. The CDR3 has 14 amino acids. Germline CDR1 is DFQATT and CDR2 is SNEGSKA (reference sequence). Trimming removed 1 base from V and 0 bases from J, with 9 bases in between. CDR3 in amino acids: CSARGSALNTEAFF. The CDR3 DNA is TGCAGTGCTAGAGGCAGCGCGCTGAACACTGAAGCTTTCTTT.

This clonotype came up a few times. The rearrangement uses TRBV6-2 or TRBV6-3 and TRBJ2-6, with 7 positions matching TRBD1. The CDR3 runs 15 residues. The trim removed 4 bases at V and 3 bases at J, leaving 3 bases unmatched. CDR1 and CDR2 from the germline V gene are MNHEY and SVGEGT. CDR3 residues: CASSSTGFGANVLTF. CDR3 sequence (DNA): TGTGCCAGCAGTTCGACAGGGTTTGGGGCCAACGTCCTGACTTTC.

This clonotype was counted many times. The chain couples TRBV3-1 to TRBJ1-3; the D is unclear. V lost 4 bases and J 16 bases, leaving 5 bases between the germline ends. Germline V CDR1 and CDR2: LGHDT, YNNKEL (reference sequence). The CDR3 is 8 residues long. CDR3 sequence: CASSLDYF. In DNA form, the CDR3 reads TGTGCCAGCAGCCTGGATTATTTT.

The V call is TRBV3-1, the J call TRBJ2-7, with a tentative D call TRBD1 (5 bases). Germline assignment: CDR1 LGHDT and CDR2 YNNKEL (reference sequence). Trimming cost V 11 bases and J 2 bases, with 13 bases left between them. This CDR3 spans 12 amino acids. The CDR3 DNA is TGTGCCGTGCAGGGTGCGGCCTACGAGCAGTACTTC. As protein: CAVQGAAYEQYF.

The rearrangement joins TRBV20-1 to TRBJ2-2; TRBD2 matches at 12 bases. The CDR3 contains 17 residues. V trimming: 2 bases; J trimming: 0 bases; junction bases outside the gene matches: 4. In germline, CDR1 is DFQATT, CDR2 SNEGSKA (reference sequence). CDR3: CSARWRLAGANTGELFF. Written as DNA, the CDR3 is TGCAGTGCTAGATGGAGACTAGCGGGGGCGAACACCGGGGAGCTGTTTTTT.

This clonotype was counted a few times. CDR3 amino acids: CASSLVGTPEAFF. The CDR3 DNA is TGCGCCAGCAGCTTGGTGGGGACTCCTGAAGCTTTCTTT. V gene TRBV5-1 combines with J gene TRBJ1-1, with D possibly TRBD1 on 5 matching bases. V lost 0 bases, J lost 6 bases, and 9 bases lay in between. CDR1 is SGHRS and CDR2 is YFSETQ in the germline V gene. CDR3 length: 13 amino acids.

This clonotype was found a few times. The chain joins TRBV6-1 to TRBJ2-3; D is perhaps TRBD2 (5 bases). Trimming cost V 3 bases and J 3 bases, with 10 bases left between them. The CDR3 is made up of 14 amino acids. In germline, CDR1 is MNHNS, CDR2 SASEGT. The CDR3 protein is CASSDGVTTDTQYF. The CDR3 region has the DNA TGTGCCAGCAGTGACGGGGTAACGACAGATACGCAGTATTTT.

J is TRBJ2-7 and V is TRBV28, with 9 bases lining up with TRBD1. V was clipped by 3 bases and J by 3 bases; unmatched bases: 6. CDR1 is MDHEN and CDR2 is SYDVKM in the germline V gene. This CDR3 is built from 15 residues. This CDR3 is CASSFRDRVIYEQYF. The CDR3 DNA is TGTGCCAGCAGTTTCCGGGACAGGGTTATCTACGAGCAGTACTTC. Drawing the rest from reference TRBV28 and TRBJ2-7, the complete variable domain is DVKVTQSSRYLVKRTGEKVFLECVQDMDHENMFWYRQDPGLGLRLIYFSYDVKMKEKGDIPEGYSVSREKKERFSLILESASTNQTSMYLCASSFRDRVIYEQYFGPGTRLTVT.

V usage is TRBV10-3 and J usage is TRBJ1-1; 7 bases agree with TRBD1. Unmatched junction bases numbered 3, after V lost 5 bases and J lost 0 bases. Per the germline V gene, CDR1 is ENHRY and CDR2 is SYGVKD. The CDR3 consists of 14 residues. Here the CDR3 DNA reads TGTGCCATCAGTCAGGGACAGATGAACACTGAAGCTTTCTTT. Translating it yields CAISQGQMNTEAFF.

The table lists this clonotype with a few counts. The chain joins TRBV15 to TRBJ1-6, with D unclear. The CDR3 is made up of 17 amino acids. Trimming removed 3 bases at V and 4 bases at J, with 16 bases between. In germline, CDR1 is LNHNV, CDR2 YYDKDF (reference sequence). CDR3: CATSRTKGSAYNSPLHF. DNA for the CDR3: TGTGCCACCAGCAGGACAAAGGGCTCTGCATATAATTCACCCCTCCACTTT.

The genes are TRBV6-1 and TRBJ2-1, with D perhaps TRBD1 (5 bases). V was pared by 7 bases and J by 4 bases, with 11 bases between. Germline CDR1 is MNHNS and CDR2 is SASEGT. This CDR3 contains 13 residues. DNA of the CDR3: TGTGCCAGCAAGAGACAGTCGTACAATGAGCAGTTCTTC. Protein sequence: CASKRQSYNEQFF.

CDR3 sequence reads: CASSGGQGMVYGYTF. The DNA for the CDR3 is TGTGCCAGCAGCGGGGGACAGGGGATGGTGTATGGCTACACCTTC. The V and J genes are TRBV27 and TRBJ1-2; TRBD1 matches at 10 bases. J gave up 5 bases and V 6 bases, and 9 bases lay outside the gene matches. The CDR3 has 15 amino acids. Per germline, CDR1 MNHEY and CDR2 SMNVEV (reference sequence).

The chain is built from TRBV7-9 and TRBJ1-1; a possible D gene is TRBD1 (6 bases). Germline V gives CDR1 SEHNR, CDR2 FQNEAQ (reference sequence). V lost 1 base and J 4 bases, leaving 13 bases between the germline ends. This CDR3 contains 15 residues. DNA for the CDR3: TGTGCCAGCAGCTTAGTTCCCGGGGGCGGCACTGAAGCTTTCTTT. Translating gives CASSLVPGGGTEAFF.

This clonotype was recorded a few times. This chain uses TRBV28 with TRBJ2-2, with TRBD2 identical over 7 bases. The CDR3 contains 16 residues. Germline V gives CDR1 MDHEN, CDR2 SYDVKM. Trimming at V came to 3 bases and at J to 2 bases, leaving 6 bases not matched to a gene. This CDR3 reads CASSFGAGANTGELFF. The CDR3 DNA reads TGTGCCAGCAGTTTCGGGGCGGGAGCCAACACCGGGGAGCTGTTTTTT.

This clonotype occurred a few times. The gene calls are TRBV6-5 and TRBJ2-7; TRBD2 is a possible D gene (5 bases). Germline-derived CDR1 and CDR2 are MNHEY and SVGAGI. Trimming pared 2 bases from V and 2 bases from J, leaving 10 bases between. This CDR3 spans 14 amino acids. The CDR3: CASSYDGRAYEQYF. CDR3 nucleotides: TGTGCCAGCAGTTACGATGGGAGAGCCTACGAGCAGTACTTC.

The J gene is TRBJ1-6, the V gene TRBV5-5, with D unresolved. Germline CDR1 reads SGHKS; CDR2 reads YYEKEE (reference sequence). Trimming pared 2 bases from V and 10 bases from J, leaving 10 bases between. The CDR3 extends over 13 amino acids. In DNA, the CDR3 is TGTGCCAGCAGCTTCAGTAATCGGTCACCCCTCCACTTT. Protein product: CASSFSNRSPLHF.

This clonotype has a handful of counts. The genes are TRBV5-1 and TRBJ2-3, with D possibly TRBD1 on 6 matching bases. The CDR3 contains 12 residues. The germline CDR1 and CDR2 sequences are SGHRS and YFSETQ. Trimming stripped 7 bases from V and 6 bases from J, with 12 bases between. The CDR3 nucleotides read TGCGCCAGCTCGTGGGGGCGCGATACGCAGTATTTT. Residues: CASSWGRDTQYF.

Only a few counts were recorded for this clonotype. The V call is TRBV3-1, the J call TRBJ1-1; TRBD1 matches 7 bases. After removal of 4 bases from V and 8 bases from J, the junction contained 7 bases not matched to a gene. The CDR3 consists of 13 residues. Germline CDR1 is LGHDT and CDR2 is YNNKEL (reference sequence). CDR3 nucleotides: TGTGCCAGCAGCCTGTTTGAGGGACAGGAAGCTTTCTTT. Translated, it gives CASSLFEGQEAFF.

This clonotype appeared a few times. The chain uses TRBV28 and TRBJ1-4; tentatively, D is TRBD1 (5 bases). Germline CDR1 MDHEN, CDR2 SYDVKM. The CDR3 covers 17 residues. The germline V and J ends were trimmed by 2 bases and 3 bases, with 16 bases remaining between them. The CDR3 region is CASSLGEGWMANEKLFF. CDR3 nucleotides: TGTGCCAGCAGTTTAGGGGAGGGGTGGATGGCTAATGAAAAACTGTTTTTT.

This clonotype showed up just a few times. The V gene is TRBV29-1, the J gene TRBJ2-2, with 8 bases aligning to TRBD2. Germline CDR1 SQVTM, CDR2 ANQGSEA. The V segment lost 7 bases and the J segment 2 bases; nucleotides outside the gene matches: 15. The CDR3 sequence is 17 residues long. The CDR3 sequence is CSARAGQLADNTGELFF. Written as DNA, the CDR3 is TGCAGCGCCCGGGCGGGCCAACTAGCGGATAACACCGGGGAGCTGTTTTTT.

The CDR3 DNA is TGTGCCAGCAGCCAATACCGGACGCCAAGGACGGTAAAAGAGACCCAGTACTTC. It codes for CASSQYRTPRTVKETQYF. This chain uses TRBV14 with TRBJ2-5; D is undetermined. V lost 2 bases to trimming and J lost 3 bases, with 22 bases between them. Germline lookup yields CDR1 SGHDN and CDR2 FVKESK. The CDR3 extends over 18 amino acids.

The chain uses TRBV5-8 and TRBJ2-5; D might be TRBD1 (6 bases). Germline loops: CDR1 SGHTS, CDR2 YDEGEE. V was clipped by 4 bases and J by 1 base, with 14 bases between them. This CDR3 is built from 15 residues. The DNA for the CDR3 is TGTGCCAGCAGCCGCGGCAGGGGCGTCCAAGAGACCCAGTACTTC. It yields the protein CASSRGRGVQETQYF.

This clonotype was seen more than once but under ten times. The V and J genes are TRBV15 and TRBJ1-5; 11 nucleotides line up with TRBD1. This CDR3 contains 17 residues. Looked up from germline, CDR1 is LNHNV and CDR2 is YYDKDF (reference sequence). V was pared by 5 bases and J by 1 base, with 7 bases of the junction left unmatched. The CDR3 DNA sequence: TGTGCCACCAGCCGTGGACAGGGGGCCACGAGCAATCAGCCCCAGCATTTT. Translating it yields CATSRGQGATSNQPQHF.

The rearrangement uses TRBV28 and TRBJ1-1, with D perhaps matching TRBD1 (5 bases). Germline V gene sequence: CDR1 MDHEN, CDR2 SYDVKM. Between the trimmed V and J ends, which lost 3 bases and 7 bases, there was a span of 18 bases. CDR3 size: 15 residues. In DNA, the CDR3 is TGTGCCAGCAGTTTGGGGCTTTCCCGGGGCCATGAAGCTTTCTTT. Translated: CASSLGLSRGHEAFF.

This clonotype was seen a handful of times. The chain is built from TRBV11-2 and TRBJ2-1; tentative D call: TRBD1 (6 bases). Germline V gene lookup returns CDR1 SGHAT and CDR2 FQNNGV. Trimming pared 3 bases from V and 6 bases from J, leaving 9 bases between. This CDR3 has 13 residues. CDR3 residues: CASSFSGANEQFF. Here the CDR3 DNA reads TGTGCCAGCAGCTTTTCAGGGGCCAATGAGCAGTTCTTC.

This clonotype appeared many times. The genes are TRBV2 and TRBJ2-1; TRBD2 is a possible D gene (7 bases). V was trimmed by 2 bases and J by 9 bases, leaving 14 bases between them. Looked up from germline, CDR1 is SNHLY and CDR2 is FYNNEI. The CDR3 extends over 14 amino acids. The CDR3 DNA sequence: TGTGCCAGCAGTGAAAACTGGGGGGGCTTTGAGCAGTTCTTC. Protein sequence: CASSENWGGFEQFF.

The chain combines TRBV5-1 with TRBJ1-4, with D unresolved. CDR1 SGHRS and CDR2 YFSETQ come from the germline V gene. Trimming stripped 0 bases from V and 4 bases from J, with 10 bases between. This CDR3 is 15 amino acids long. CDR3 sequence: CASSLGRTINEKLFF. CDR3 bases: TGCGCCAGCAGCTTGGGGCGGACGATTAATGAAAAACTGTTTTTT.